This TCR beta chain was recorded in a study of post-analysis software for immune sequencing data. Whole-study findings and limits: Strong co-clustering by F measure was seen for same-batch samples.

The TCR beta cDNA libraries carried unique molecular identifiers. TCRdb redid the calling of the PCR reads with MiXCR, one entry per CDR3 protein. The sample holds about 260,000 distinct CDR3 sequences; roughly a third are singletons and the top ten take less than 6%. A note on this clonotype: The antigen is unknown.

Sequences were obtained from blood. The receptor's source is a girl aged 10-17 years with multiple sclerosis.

In nucleotides, the CDR3 is TGTGCCAGCACCAAGCCAGGGCATCCCTACTCTGGGGCCAACGTCCTGACTTTC. Amino acid sequence: CASTKPGHPYSGANVLTF. The chain combines TRBV6-1 with TRBJ2-6, with D possibly TRBD1 on 5 matching bases. V was clipped by 7 bases and J by 0 bases, with 19 bases between them. In germline, CDR1 is MNHNS, CDR2 SASEGT. The CDR3 has 18 amino acids.